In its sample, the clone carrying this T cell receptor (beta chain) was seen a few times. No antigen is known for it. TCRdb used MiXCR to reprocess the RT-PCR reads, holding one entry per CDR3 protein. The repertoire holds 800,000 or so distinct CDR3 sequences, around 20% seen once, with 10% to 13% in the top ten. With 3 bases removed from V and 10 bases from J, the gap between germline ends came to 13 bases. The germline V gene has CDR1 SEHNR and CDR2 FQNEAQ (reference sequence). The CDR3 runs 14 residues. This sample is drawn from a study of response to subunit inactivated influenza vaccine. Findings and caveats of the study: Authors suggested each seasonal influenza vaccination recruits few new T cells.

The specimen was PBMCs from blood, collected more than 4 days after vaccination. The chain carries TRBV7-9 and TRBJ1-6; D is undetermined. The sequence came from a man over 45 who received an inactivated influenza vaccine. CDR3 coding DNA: TGTGCCAGCAGCTTGGCGGGGTCTGGGTCACCCCTCCACTTT. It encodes CASSLAGSGSPLHF.